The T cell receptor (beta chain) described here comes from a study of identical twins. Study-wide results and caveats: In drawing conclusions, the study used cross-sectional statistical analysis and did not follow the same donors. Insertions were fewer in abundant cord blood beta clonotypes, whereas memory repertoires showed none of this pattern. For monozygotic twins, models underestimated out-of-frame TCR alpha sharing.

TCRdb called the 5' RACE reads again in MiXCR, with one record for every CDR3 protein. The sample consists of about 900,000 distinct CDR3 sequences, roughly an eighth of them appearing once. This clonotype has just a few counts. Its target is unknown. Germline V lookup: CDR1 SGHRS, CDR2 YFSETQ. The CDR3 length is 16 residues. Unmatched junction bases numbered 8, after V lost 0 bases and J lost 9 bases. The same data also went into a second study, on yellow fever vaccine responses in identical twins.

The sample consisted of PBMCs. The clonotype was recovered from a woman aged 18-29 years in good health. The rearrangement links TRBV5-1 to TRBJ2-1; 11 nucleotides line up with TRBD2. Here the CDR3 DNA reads TGCGCCAGCAGCTTGGAGGGTAGCGGGAGGGCCGGTGAGCAGTTCTTC. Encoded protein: CASSLEGSGRAGEQFF.